A single count supports the clone carrying this T cell receptor (beta chain). Some clones are missing from TCRdb's copy, which holds only in-frame ones; the method was immunoSEQ multiplex PCR. The table shows 2,500 to 3,000 clones, with approximately 91% occurring only once. This specimen comes from a study of T cells in lung cancer brain metastases. Losses at the gene ends were 5 bases for V and 0 bases for J; bases not matched to a gene: 5. The CDR3 is made up of 16 amino acids. Looked up from germline, CDR1 is SGHRS and CDR2 is YFSETQ. Marked H&E slides guided macrodissection of tumor areas from about five unstained, deparaffinized approximately 10 um sections.

The source of this sequence is a woman aged 45-60 years with non-small cell lung cancer. The J gene is TRBJ2-3, the V gene TRBV5-1, with 11 bases that match TRBD2. The sample taken for sequencing was tumor tissue from the primary lung tumor. The CDR3 is CASRAGTSGSTDTQYF. CDR3 bases: TGCGCCAGCAGAGCCGGGACTAGCGGTAGCACAGATACGCAGTATTTT.